This TCR beta chain was sequenced during a study of OX40 agonist ivuxolimab in advanced cancers. Study background: Patients' therapy was ivuxolimab, an antibody that acts as an agonist of OX40 (CD134).

Measured with immunoSEQ multiplex PCR; TCRdb has only the in-frame clones, and not every one. The top ten hold around 2.4% of the sample, which has about 49,000 clones, 60% to 80% seen once. V gave up 4 bases and J gave up 4 bases; unmatched junction bases: 4. In germline, CDR1 is SGHRS, CDR2 YFSETQ. The CDR3 is 13 residues long. The sequencing used CD4+ or CD8+ T cells sorted from blood, collected in a trial of the OX40 agonist ivuxolimab. The sequence derives from an adult with an advanced solid tumor such as melanoma, head and neck, liver or kidney cancer. This chain links TRBV5-1 with TRBJ1-1; 7 nucleotides match TRBD1. CDR3 DNA sequence: TGCGCCAGCAGCGTTCACAGGGGCACTGAAGCTTTCTTT. Translating it yields CASSVHRGTEAFF.